The rows below give T cell receptor beta chains drawn from one sample of a study of shared clonotypes between healthy human individuals. Only in-frame clones appear in the TCRdb table, and some are missing; sequencing was by immunoSEQ multiplex PCR. The repertoire holds 300,000 or so clones, with less than 85% as singletons. The material sequenced was memory CD4+ T cells sorted from blood. The receptors come from a man aged 30 to 45 in good health. CDR3s leave out the opening cysteine and the closing phenylalanine or tryptophan.

TRBJ1-4	14	TRBV5-6	ASSEGMTAVNEKLF
TRBJ2-7	12	TRBV9	ASSVDGPGYEQY
TRBJ2-3	13	TRBV5-1	ASSLRGVATDTQY
TRBJ2-4	11	TRBV9	ATSMGPRDIQY
TRBJ2-7	12	TRBV6-1	ASMPAGGQGEQY
TRBJ1-5	8	TRBV28	ASGRQPQH
TRBJ2-5	12	TRBV6-1	ASSSGTYQETQY
TRBJ2-5	13	TRBV28	ATTFTGGYQETQY
TRBJ1-5	15	TRBV6-4	ASSVGQQGASNQPQH
TRBJ1-4	13	TRBV7-6	ASSHLRGHGEKLF
TRBJ2-6	13	TRBV9	ASSVQGSGANVLT
TRBJ1-2	13	TRBV5-1	ASSTTVDRLYGYT
TRBJ2-3	10	TRBV29-1	SVDEGADTQY
TRBJ1-2	11	TRBV5-5	ASSVQGNYDYT
TRBJ1-1	9	TRBV30	AWSVEGRAF
TRBJ2-7	7	TRBV21-1	AGRTWQY
TRBJ2-4	9	TRBV29-1	SVETGNIQY
TRBJ1-1	12	TRBV4-2	ASSSTTGRTEAF
TRBJ2-3	14	TRBV5-1	ASSSGLAGSTDTQY
TRBJ2-1	13	TRBV28	ASTSHSSIGGEQF
TRBJ2-7	12	TRBV10-1	ASSETRGLGEQY
TRBJ1-4	13	TRBV7-2	ASSEDRGRAEKLF
TRBJ2-7	12	TRBV19	ASSLVLDSYEQY
TRBJ2-1	13	TRBV27	ASALYRGARNEQF
TRBJ2-3	11	TRBV7-7	ASSLGQADTQY
TRBJ2-1	12	TRBV10-1	ASRGAGGANEQF
TRBJ2-1	15	TRBV19	ASSAGSGPRAGNEQF
TRBJ1-5	12	TRBV6-5	ASSYRQGYQPQH
TRBJ2-7	12	TRBV5-5	ASSGSAGVYEQY
TRBJ2-3	14	TRBV4-3	ASSQDSGGWADTQY
TRBJ2-7	12	TRBV25-1	ASTRSRDSHEQY
TRBJ2-7	12	TRBV11-3	ASSLDGTAGEQY
TRBJ2-5	12	TRBV5-1	ASSLTPYQETQY
TRBJ2-7	11	TRBV13	ATNRDTEYEQY
TRBJ1-4	14	TRBV7-9	ASSRTGGAFREKLF
TRBJ2-6	12	TRBV5-1	ASSRASGANVLT
TRBJ2-7	10	TRBV7-2	ASSLPHYEQY
TRBJ2-5	12	TRBV5-4	ASSLARNQETQY
TRBJ2-3	12	TRBV18	ASSPESFADTQY
TRBJ2-5	12	TRBV5-1	ASSWQTVQETQY
TRBJ2-1	10	TRBV5-1	ASSPDLGEQF
TRBJ1-1	12	TRBV30	AWSIEGGRFKAF
TRBJ2-7	12	TRBV5-4	ASSLWPNSYEQY
TRBJ2-5	11	TRBV5-4	ASSLGVGETQY
TRBJ2-1	13	TRBV6-1	ASSGALSSYNEQF
TRBJ2-7	10	TRBV5-8	ASTLGGYEQY
TRBJ1-1	14	TRBV10-2	ASSARQGADTLEAF
TRBJ2-4	11	TRBV5-4	ASSLGQENIQY
TRBJ2-3	12	TRBV29-1	SGSPGTGGYTQY
TRBJ2-7	12	TRBV7-2	ASSLEVKRDEQY
TRBJ2-1	16	TRBV7-6	ASSLFGPGETGPHEQF
TRBJ2-1	14	TRBV11-2	ASSLSGGSSYNEQF
TRBJ2-1	13	TRBV6-1	ASQPGRRFYNEQF
TRBJ2-1	14	TRBV28	ASSFDRVGRGNEQF